This T cell receptor beta chain emerged from a study of tissue T cells after allogeneic stem cell transplantation. The study's findings and limits: Anatomically similar tissues had similar TCR repertoires within each patient. In patients and mice, blood and spleen missed much of tissue repertoire.

Of note for this clone: Its antigen is unknown. Each gene name is a mouse one. Coverage ceases 1 residue before the CDR3 finishes, and the germline J gene fills in the end.

Regarding time point: mouse harvest day 14 after allogeneic transplant. Mouse grafts combined 10^7 T-cell-depleted bone marrow cells with 10^6 splenic CD5+ T cells. Mice had MHC-mismatched B6 into BALB/c GVHD, sampled day 7 or 14. Looked up from germline, CDR1 is KGHPV and CDR2 is FQNQEV (reference sequence). The CDR3 sequence is 13 residues long. V dropped 1 base and J dropped 4 bases, with 4 bases sitting between them. Survey-depth TCRbeta CDR3 sequencing reported V/J genes and productive frequencies. TCRdb's copy holds only in-frame clones and misses some; the assay was immunoSEQ multiplex PCR. Of about 7,700 clones detected, over 30% appear once; the ten largest clones hold over 5.5%.

The specimen was skin. The V gene is TRBV26, the J gene TRBJ1-4; D not resolved. The sequence came from a female BALB/c mouse given C57BL/6 T cells with graft-versus-host disease after an allogeneic hematopoietic cell transplant. The CDR3 sequence: CASSLFNNERLFF. The CDR3 DNA, read in part, is TGTGCCAGCAGTCTGTTCAACAACGAAAGATTATTT.